This TCR beta chain was retrieved from a study of cytomegalovirus exposure and HLA in healthy donors. Trimming cost V 3 bases and J 3 bases; bases outside gene matches: 5. The germline V gene encodes CDR1 ENHRY and CDR2 SYGVKD. The CDR3 covers 14 residues. This PCR relied on a set of 60 Vbeta primers and 13 Jbeta primers. Produced via immunoSEQ multiplex PCR; TCRdb's table is partial and in-frame only. The repertoire holds about 140,000 clones, with about 74% as singletons. V gene TRBV10-3 combines with J gene TRBJ2-7, with TRBD2 matching over 7 bases. Sequencing used PBMCs. This TCR came from a man aged 35 to 55 in good health and CMV-seronegative. The CDR3 sequence is CAISDLAENYEQYF. DNA of the CDR3: TGTGCCATCAGTGATCTAGCGGAGAACTACGAGCAGTACTTC.